This T cell receptor beta chain came from a study of blood T cell repertoires in COVID-19. Across the study: Samples taken during acute and convalescent COVID-19 were collected in the United States, Italy and Spain.

In the authors' workflow: Reference gene primers were amplified, and this amplification served to estimate nucleated cell counts. Produced via immunoSEQ multiplex PCR; TCRdb's table is partial and in-frame only. From that table come the V and J calls and clone size; the DNA was used to work out D and trimming. This repertoire shows some 130,000 clones, 85% to 90% found once; its top ten account for roughly 2.1%. V dropped 5 bases and J dropped 0 bases, with 20 bases sitting between them. Germline V gene data show CDR1 as SNHLY and CDR2 as FYNNEI. The length of the CDR3 is 18 residues. The receptor's source is a man in his 70s with active COVID-19. This rearrangement joins TRBV2 to TRBJ1-5; D is unclear. Sample: peripheral blood. The CDR3 DNA follows: TGTGCCAGCAGTTTGAGATCTCAGGTTTTTGATAGCAATCAGCCCCAGCATTTT. As protein: CASSLRSQVFDSNQPQHF. The entire variable domain, with the rest obtained from reference TRBV2 and TRBJ1-5, is as follows: EPEVTQTPSHQVTQMGQEVILRCVPISNHLYFYWYRQILGQKVEFLVSFYNNEISEKSEIFDDQFSVERPDGSNFTLKIRSTKLEDSAMYFCASSLRSQVFDSNQPQHFGDGTRLSIL.